The 4 T cell receptor beta chains below were found in one sample sequenced in a study of CD8+CD57+ T cells in acquired aplastic anemia. The study profiled TCR beta VDJ and CDR3 using genomic DNA as template. TCRdb independently ran MiXCR on the reads; one entry per CDR3 protein. The repertoire has under 250,000 distinct CDR3 sequences, 34% of them found once; the top ten carry 1% to 1.3%. Sequenced input: sorted CD4+, CD8+, or CD8+CD57+ T cells (not recorded which) from PBMCs. These receptors were collected from a human donor in good health, serving as a control.

This clonotype was recorded at least ten times. This chain joins TRBV9 and TRBJ2-7, with 8 bases identical to TRBD1. Germline lookup yields CDR1 SGDLS and CDR2 YYNGEE. The V and J ends lost 3 bases and 4 bases, in that order; junction bases with no gene match: 6. The CDR3 runs to 14 residues. The DNA for the CDR3 is TGTGCCAGCAGCGCGAGAGACAGGGGATACGAGCAGTACTTC. This sequence encodes CASSARDRGYEQYF.

Notes on this clonotype: It may be a read error: a sequence one base away is much more abundant. The chain recombines TRBV7-6 with TRBJ2-2; no reliable D call. This CDR3 comprises 17 residues. V was clipped by 2 bases and J by 7 bases, with 20 bases between them. Germline CDR1 SGHVS, CDR2 FNYEAQ. The CDR3 region is CASSLTAEVVVGGELFF. CDR3 DNA: TGTGCCAGCAGCTTAACTGCGGAAGTTGTCGTTGGCGGGGAGCTGTTTTTT.

The chain recombines TRBV5-4 with TRBJ2-2; 8 positions match TRBD1. The V and J ends lost 4 bases and 7 bases, in that order; junction bases with no gene match: 9. Germline lookup yields CDR1 SGHNT and CDR2 YYREEE (reference sequence). The CDR3 contains 15 residues. CDR3 nucleotides: TGTGCCAGCAGCCCTCAGACAGGGGCGGGCGGGGAGCTGTTTTTT. Translation: CASSPQTGAGGELFF.

The sample holds many counts of this clonotype. The chain links TRBV7-2 to TRBJ1-2; D might be TRBD1 (6 bases). Germline loops: CDR1 SGHTA, CDR2 FQGNSA. This CDR3 has 15 residues. Between the trimmed V and J ends, which lost 6 bases and 8 bases, there was a span of 22 bases. The CDR3 reads CASSPTGPLYGGYTF. The DNA of the CDR3 is TGTGCCAGCAGTCCGACAGGCCCTTTGTATGGAGGCTACACCTTC. The whole variable domain, filled in from reference TRBV7-2 and TRBJ1-2, reads GAGVSQSPSNKVTEKGKDVELRCDPISGHTALYWYRQSLGQGLEFLIYFQGNSAPDKSGLPSDRFSAERTGGSVSTLTIQRTQQEDSAVYLCASSPTGPLYGGYTFGSGTRLTVV.